These 8 T cell receptor beta chains were all obtained from the same sample, sequenced in a study of response to subunit inactivated influenza vaccine. From the RT-PCR reads, TCRdb called clonotypes with MiXCR, one entry per CDR3 protein. The sample includes 590,000 or so distinct CDR3 sequences, approximately 15% of them seen just once. The specimen was PBMCs from blood, collected less than 15 days before vaccination. The receptors originated from a man aged 50-59 years who received an inactivated influenza vaccine.

The chain is built from TRBV20-1 and TRBJ2-7; D perhaps matches TRBD2 (6 bases). From germline, CDR1 is DFQATT and CDR2 SNEGSKA (reference sequence). Trimming cost V 0 bases and J 3 bases, with 24 bases left between them. The CDR3 runs 18 residues. CDR3 protein: CSARDVLGIGGAYYEQYF. The CDR3 DNA follows: TGCAGTGCTAGAGATGTGTTAGGGATCGGCGGGGCCTACTACGAGCAGTACTTC.

The V and J genes are TRBV28 and TRBJ2-1, with D perhaps TRBD1 or TRBD2 (5 bases each). The V end was cut by 8 bases, the J end by 3 bases, with 17 bases between. CDR1 and CDR2 from the germline V gene are MDHEN and SYDVKM. The CDR3 extends over 15 amino acids. The CDR3 reads CASSGTEYNYNEQFF. CDR3 nucleotides: TGTGCCAGCTCCGGGACCGAGTACAACTACAATGAGCAGTTCTTC.

This clonotype was counted only a few times. The rearrangement uses TRBV2 and TRBJ2-2; D is unresolved. The CDR3 sequence is 14 residues long. The V gene's germline CDR1 is SNHLY and CDR2 FYNNEI. Between the trimmed V and J ends, which lost 6 bases and 8 bases, there was a span of 16 bases. In nucleotides, the CDR3 is TGTGCCAGCAGGACCTTCCCCGAGGCTGGGGAGCTGTTTTTT. Translating gives CASRTFPEAGELFF.

This clonotype was observed a few times. The chain is built from TRBV5-5 and TRBJ1-1; weak D call: TRBD1 (6 bases). CDR3 length: 16 residues. The V gene lost 4 bases and the J gene lost 2 bases, with 18 bases spanning the gap. In germline, CDR1 is SGHKS, CDR2 YYEKEE (reference sequence). CDR3 loop: CASSRGLWGPNTEAFF. The CDR3 bases are TGTGCCAGCAGCCGAGGTTTATGGGGGCCTAACACTGAAGCTTTCTTT.

The chain recombines TRBV12-3 or TRBV12-4 with TRBJ1-6, with 7 bases matching TRBD1. The CDR3 has 13 residues. Unmatched junction bases numbered 8, after V lost 10 bases and J lost 8 bases. CDR3 nucleotides: TGTGCCACCCAAAGACAGGGAGATTCACCCCTCCACTTT. As protein: CATQRQGDSPLHF.

The CDR3 protein is CASSITARGDTQYF. The CDR3 DNA is TGTGCCAGTAGTATAACAGCGAGAGGGGATACGCAGTATTTT. The V and J genes are TRBV19 and TRBJ2-3, with a weak D call TRBD2 (5 bases). The V end lost 2 bases, the J end lost 6 bases, and 12 bases lay between the germline ends. The germline V gene encodes CDR1 LNHDA and CDR2 SQIVND (reference sequence). The CDR3 has 14 residues. Together with reference TRBV19 and TRBJ2-3, the CDR3 gives the full variable domain: DGGITQSPKYLFRKEGQNVTLSCEQNLNHDAMYWYRQDPGQGLRLIYYSQIVNDFQKGDIAEGYSVSREKKESFPLTVTSAQKNPTAFYLCASSITARGDTQYFGPGTRLTVL.

This clonotype has more than one count but fewer than ten. The chain is built from TRBV5-1 and TRBJ2-1; a weak D match, TRBD2 (6 bases). The CDR3 spans 16 residues. Germline lookup yields CDR1 SGHRS and CDR2 YFSETQ. V lost 0 bases and J lost 3, with 13 bases in between. The chain's CDR3 is CASSLAGGIIYNEQFF. The CDR3 DNA reads TGCGCCAGCAGCTTGGCCGGCGGGATAATCTACAATGAGCAGTTCTTC.

This chain connects TRBV11-2 to TRBJ1-1; the D is unclear. Trimming pared 1 base from V and 6 bases from J, leaving 15 bases between. The germline CDR1 and CDR2 sequences are SGHAT and FQNNGV. CDR3 length: 15 residues. CDR3 in DNA: TGTGCCAGCAGCTTAGGTATCTCGGGGAAAGCTGAAGCTTTCTTT. Protein sequence: CASSLGISGKAEAFF.